The source of this T cell receptor beta chain is a study of siplizumab effects on memory and regulatory T cells. Study outcomes and limitations: Just a small share of alloreactive clones was traced back to unstimulated subsets. Apparently key alloresponse contributors, naive T cells also seemed more diverse than memory cells.

Assaying covered approximately 100,000 TCR templates per sample. Sequenced by immunoSEQ multiplex PCR; TCRdb stores in-frame clones only, minus some. The sample has about 52,000 clones, approximately 97% seen once. As for this clone: Its antigen is undetermined.

There are 15 residues in the CDR3. Germline CDR1 reads MNHEY; CDR2 reads SVGAGI. The V and J ends lost 0 bases and 1 base respectively, with 9 bases between them. Sequences were obtained from naive CD4+ T cells sorted from blood. The chain has TRBV6-5 and TRBJ1-2; no clear D. The receptor comes from a human donor in good health. CDR3 sequence reads: CASSYSNMNNYGYTF. CDR3 DNA sequence: TGTGCCAGCAGTTACTCGAACATGAATAACTATGGCTACACCTTC.